These T cell receptor beta chains were read from a single sample in a study of shared clonotypes between healthy human individuals. The table came from immunoSEQ multiplex PCR; TCRdb's copy has only in-frame clones and leaves some out. This table has approximately 1.4 million clones, approximately 98% appearing once. What was sequenced was naive CD4+ T cells sorted from blood. The origin of the receptors is a man aged 25 to 45 in good health. The CDR3 runs from the conserved cysteine through the conserved F or W. D genes are given only for firm matches. Where a row states a size, it is once, few, many or the class of an expanded clone; other rows omit it.

j_gene: TRBJ2-1; v_gene: TRBV7-3; abundance: .; d_gene: .; CDR3aa: CASSLTGRSEQFF; CDR3nt: TGTGCCAGCAGCTTAACAGGGCGGAGTGAGCAGTTCTTC
j_gene: TRBJ2-7; v_gene: TRBV18; abundance: .; d_gene: TRBD1; CDR3aa: CASSQSQGAIHEQYF; CDR3nt: TGTGCCAGCTCACAATCCCAGGGGGCGATCCACGAGCAGTACTTC
j_gene: TRBJ2-1; v_gene: TRBV25-1; abundance: .; d_gene: .; CDR3aa: CASSAVSVGEQFF; CDR3nt: TGTGCCAGCAGTGCCGTTAGCGTTGGGGAGCAGTTCTTC
j_gene: TRBJ2-7; v_gene: TRBV10-3; abundance: .; d_gene: TRBD2; CDR3aa: CATQPGLAGERVEQYF; CDR3nt: TGTGCCACCCAACCGGGACTAGCGGGAGAAAGGGTCGAGCAGTACTTC
j_gene: TRBJ1-4; v_gene: TRBV6-1; abundance: .; d_gene: TRBD1; CDR3aa: CASRQGKLFF; CDR3nt: TGTGCCAGCCGACAGGGAAAACTGTTTTTT
j_gene: TRBJ2-3; v_gene: TRBV7-2; abundance: .; d_gene: .; CDR3aa: CASSLVRNTDTQYF; CDR3nt: TGTGCCAGCAGCTTAGTCAGGAACACAGATACGCAGTATTTT
j_gene: TRBJ2-7; v_gene: TRBV5-5; abundance: .; d_gene: .; CDR3aa: CASSPVTRSYEQYF; CDR3nt: TGTGCCAGCAGCCCAGTGACTAGATCCTACGAGCAGTACTTC
j_gene: TRBJ1-5; v_gene: TRBV5-6; abundance: .; d_gene: TRBD1; CDR3aa: CASRVYRDRINQPQHF; CDR3nt: TGTGCCAGCAGGGTATACCGGGACAGGATCAATCAGCCCCAGCATTTT
j_gene: TRBJ1-5; v_gene: TRBV7-2; abundance: .; d_gene: .; CDR3aa: CASSLNQGNQPQHF; CDR3nt: TGTGCCAGCAGCTTAAACCAAGGCAATCAGCCCCAGCATTTT
j_gene: TRBJ2-6; v_gene: TRBV27; abundance: .; d_gene: .; CDR3aa: CASSLLGVGRLRSGANVLTF; CDR3nt: TGTGCCAGCAGTTTGTTAGGCGTTGGCAGGCTCCGCTCTGGGGCCAACGTCCTGACTTTC
j_gene: TRBJ2-1; v_gene: TRBV7-3; abundance: once; d_gene: TRBD2; CDR3aa: CASSRGLAGEQFF; CDR3nt: TGTGCCAGCAGCCGGGGACTAGCGGGAGAGCAGTTCTTC
j_gene: TRBJ1-4; v_gene: TRBV7-2; abundance: .; d_gene: .; CDR3aa: CASSLEGGRYNEKLFF; CDR3nt: TGTGCCAGCAGCTTAGAGGGTGGACGATATAATGAAAAACTGTTTTTT
j_gene: TRBJ2-5; v_gene: TRBV10-3; abundance: .; d_gene: TRBD2; CDR3aa: CAISEGVLAGAGETQYF; CDR3nt: TGTGCCATCAGTGAGGGGGTACTAGCGGGAGCGGGAGAGACCCAGTACTTC
j_gene: TRBJ1-1; v_gene: TRBV28; abundance: .; d_gene: TRBD1; CDR3aa: CASSLWTGKNTEAFF; CDR3nt: TGTGCCAGCAGTTTGTGGACAGGGAAGAACACTGAAGCTTTCTTT
j_gene: TRBJ2-2; v_gene: TRBV18; abundance: .; d_gene: .; CDR3aa: CASSPRDTGELFF; CDR3nt: TGTGCCAGCTCACCTAGAGACACCGGGGAGCTGTTTTTT
j_gene: TRBJ2-2; v_gene: TRBV7-6; abundance: once; d_gene: .; CDR3aa: CATGGRRAGGAGELFF; CDR3nt: TGTGCCACAGGGGGGCGGCGGGCCGGGGGCGCCGGGGAGCTGTTTTTT
j_gene: TRBJ2-7; v_gene: TRBV28; abundance: .; d_gene: TRBD1; CDR3aa: CASSLEGQGSYEQYF; CDR3nt: TGTGCCAGCAGTTTAGAGGGACAGGGATCATACGAGCAGTACTTC
j_gene: TRBJ2-7; v_gene: TRBV4-3; abundance: .; d_gene: TRBD1; CDR3aa: CASSQRTGGREQYF; CDR3nt: TGCGCCAGCAGCCAAAGGACAGGGGGCCGTGAGCAGTACTTC
j_gene: TRBJ1-4; v_gene: TRBV5-4; abundance: .; d_gene: TRBD1; CDR3aa: CASSTGQATNEKLFF; CDR3nt: TGTGCCAGCAGCACCGGACAGGCAACTAATGAAAAACTGTTTTTT
j_gene: TRBJ2-2; v_gene: TRBV11-3; abundance: .; d_gene: TRBD1; CDR3aa: CASSPGQGRAGELFF; CDR3nt: TGTGCCAGCAGCCCGGGACAGGGTAGGGCCGGGGAGCTGTTTTTT
j_gene: TRBJ2-7; v_gene: TRBV5-1; abundance: .; d_gene: TRBD1; CDR3aa: CASSLPGGTGGSEQYF; CDR3nt: TGCGCCAGCAGCTTGCCGGGCGGGACAGGGGGGTCCGAGCAGTACTTC
j_gene: TRBJ1-1; v_gene: TRBV19; abundance: .; d_gene: .; CDR3aa: CASSGTSLNTEAFF; CDR3nt: TGTGCCAGTAGTGGCACTTCCTTGAACACTGAAGCTTTCTTT
j_gene: TRBJ1-2; v_gene: TRBV30; abundance: .; d_gene: .; CDR3aa: CAWSLGPSLQDTF; CDR3nt: TGTGCCTGGAGTCTAGGACCGAGCCTTCAGGACACCTTC
j_gene: TRBJ2-7; v_gene: TRBV11-3; abundance: .; d_gene: .; CDR3aa: CASSIRGSYEQYF; CDR3nt: TGTGCCAGCAGTATCCGAGGGAGCTACGAGCAGTACTTC
j_gene: TRBJ2-7; v_gene: TRBV18; abundance: .; d_gene: .; CDR3aa: CASSPPSPGLYEQYF; CDR3nt: TGTGCCAGCTCACCACCGTCGCCAGGCCTCTACGAGCAGTACTTC
j_gene: TRBJ2-2; v_gene: TRBV5-5; abundance: .; d_gene: .; CDR3aa: CASSFWGTPWNTGELFF; CDR3nt: TGTGCCAGCAGCTTTTGGGGGACTCCCTGGAACACCGGGGAGCTGTTTTTT
j_gene: TRBJ1-2; v_gene: TRBV7-8; abundance: few; d_gene: .; CDR3aa: CASSPGIGTAYTF; CDR3nt: TGTGCCAGCAGCCCTGGGATTGGGACGGCCTACACCTTC
j_gene: TRBJ1-1; v_gene: TRBV5-1; abundance: few; d_gene: .; CDR3aa: CASSLGARNTEAFF; CDR3nt: TGCGCCAGCAGCTTGGGGGCCAGGAACACTGAAGCTTTCTTT
j_gene: TRBJ2-7; v_gene: TRBV4-1; abundance: .; d_gene: TRBD2; CDR3aa: CASSQIRLAGGRRTYEQYF; CDR3nt: TGCGCCAGCAGCCAAATACGACTAGCGGGGGGTAGGAGGACCTACGAGCAGTACTTC
j_gene: TRBJ2-5; v_gene: TRBV10-3; abundance: .; d_gene: .; CDR3aa: CAISESRLGETQYF; CDR3nt: TGTGCCATCAGTGAGTCGAGATTAGGGGAGACCCAGTACTTC
j_gene: TRBJ1-2; v_gene: TRBV28; abundance: .; d_gene: .; CDR3aa: CASSWSTNYGYTF; CDR3nt: TGTGCCAGCAGTTGGTCCACAAACTATGGCTACACCTTC
j_gene: TRBJ1-4; v_gene: TRBV5-6; abundance: .; d_gene: .; CDR3aa: CASSPTGRGEKLFF; CDR3nt: TGTGCCAGCAGCCCCACGGGGCGGGGGGAAAAACTGTTTTTT
j_gene: TRBJ2-7; v_gene: TRBV5-1; abundance: .; d_gene: .; CDR3aa: CASSLVPGQPYEQYF; CDR3nt: TGCGCCAGCAGCTTGGTCCCAGGGCAACCCTACGAGCAGTACTTC
j_gene: TRBJ1-2; v_gene: TRBV6-5; abundance: .; d_gene: TRBD1; CDR3aa: CASSYATTGGAGGYTF; CDR3nt: TGTGCCAGCAGTTACGCAACCACAGGGGGCGCCGGAGGCTACACCTTC
j_gene: TRBJ2-7; v_gene: TRBV9; abundance: .; d_gene: .; CDR3aa: CASSDVQGYEQYF; CDR3nt: TGTGCCAGCAGCGACGTACAGGGCTACGAGCAGTACTTC
j_gene: TRBJ2-7; v_gene: TRBV5-1; abundance: .; d_gene: TRBD1; CDR3aa: CASSFRHGTGAYEQYF; CDR3nt: TGCGCCAGCAGCTTTAGGCATGGGACAGGAGCCTACGAGCAGTACTTC